Listed below are T cell receptor beta chains from one sample, sequenced in a study of blood T cell repertoires in COVID-19. Profiling relied on immunoSEQ multiplex PCR, and the TCRdb table lists in-frame clones only, not all of them. The table lists more than 250,000 clones, 83% of them singletons. Sequenced: peripheral blood. Every receptor here comes from a man between 60 and 75 years old who had recovered from COVID-19. The CDR3 runs from the conserved cysteine through the conserved F or W. The D gene is left open where the match is weak. Some rows mark clone size as missing; the rest say once, few, many or name a class of expanded clone.

DNA | CDR3 | D | J | size | V
TGTGCCGGCAGTTTTTCAGTGGGGGGACCAACCTACGAGCAGTACTTC | CAGSFSVGGPTYEQYF | NA | TRBJ2-7 | NA | TRBV27
TGTGCCAGCACCAACGAGGGGGTTGGCACAGATACGCAGTATTTT | CASTNEGVGTDTQYF | NA | TRBJ2-3 | few | TRBV6-6
TGTGCCAGCAGCTTCGCGGGGGGAGGAAACACAGATACGCAGTATTTT | CASSFAGGGNTDTQYF | TRBD2 | TRBJ2-3 | NA | TRBV7-2
TGTGCCAGCAGTTACGGGAGGGTCACCGGGGAGCTGTTTTTT | CASSYGRVTGELFF | TRBD2 | TRBJ2-2 | few | TRBV6-2/TRBV6-3
TGTGCCAGCAGAACGACCGGGACACCTAGCTCCTACGAGCAGTACTTC | CASRTTGTPSSYEQYF | NA | TRBJ2-7 | NA | TRBV5-5
TGCGCCAGCAGCACAGAGGGGGTCCGCGGGGAGCTGTTTTTT | CASSTEGVRGELFF | NA | TRBJ2-2 | NA | TRBV5-1
TGTGCCAGCAGGCGGACAGGGGTTCAAGAGACCCAGTACTTC | CASRRTGVQETQYF | TRBD1 | TRBJ2-5 | NA | TRBV27
TGTGCCAGCAGCTTTAGGGGGAAGCAGTACTTC | CASSFRGKQYF | NA | TRBJ2-7 | few | TRBV5-6
TGTGCCAGCAGTAATACAGGTGCTTCACCCCTCCACTTT | CASSNTGASPLHF | NA | TRBJ1-6 | NA | TRBV12-3/TRBV12-4
TGTGCCAGCAACCCCGACAGTTATGGCTACACCTTC | CASNPDSYGYTF | NA | TRBJ1-2 | once | TRBV9
TGTGCCAGCAGCTCGGGGGTTCCCGGGGAGCTGTTTTTT | CASSSGVPGELFF | NA | TRBJ2-2 | NA | TRBV12-3/TRBV12-4
TGCGCCAGCAGCTTGGCCTTGGCTAGCGGGAAAGAGACCCAGTACTTC | CASSLALASGKETQYF | TRBD2 | TRBJ2-5 | NA | TRBV5-1
TGTGCCAGCAGTGAGGCGGGCATGAACACTGAAGCTTTCTTT | CASSEAGMNTEAFF | NA | TRBJ1-1 | NA | TRBV2
TGTGCCAGCTCACCAATAATGGGACTAGCGGGGGAGGTCGCCAAAAACATTCAGTACTTC | CASSPIMGLAGEVAKNIQYF | TRBD2 | TRBJ2-4 | NA | TRBV18
TGTGCCAGCAGCGCCGCCCCAGGGACTAATGAAAAACTGTTTTTT | CASSAAPGTNEKLFF | NA | TRBJ1-4 | NA | TRBV9
TGTGCCAGCAGTGCTTTGTTGGCGGGGGGTAGATCCTACAATGAGCAGTTCTTC | CASSALLAGGRSYNEQFF | TRBD2 | TRBJ2-1 | NA | TRBV6-1
TGTGCCCAAAAGCGGGGCAGGGAGATGAATGAGCAGTTCTTC | CAQKRGREMNEQFF | TRBD2 | TRBJ2-1 | NA | TRBV30
TGTGCCAGTAGCACCTTAGGGCTAGCGGGGGGCTCCAATGAGCAGTTCTTC | CASSTLGLAGGSNEQFF | TRBD2 | TRBJ2-1 | NA | TRBV19
TGTGCCAGCAGTCCCCAGGCGATGGTGGTGACCCAGTACTTC | CASSPQAMVVTQYF | NA | TRBJ2-5 | NA | TRBV27
TGTGCCAGCTCACCTCCGTTAGGGACTAGCGGGAGTCCACAGTTCTTC | CASSPPLGTSGSPQFF | TRBD2 | TRBJ2-1 | few | TRBV18
TGTGCCAGCAGTCCCCTAGGGGGCCTTGGAATGAACACTGAAGCTTTCTTT | CASSPLGGLGMNTEAFF | TRBD1 | TRBJ1-1 | once | TRBV27
TGTGCCAGCAGACTCAAACTAGAAACCTACGAGCAGTACTTC | CASRLKLETYEQYF | NA | TRBJ2-7 | NA | TRBV5-4
TGCGCCAGCAGCTTGGCCGCGGGCACGGAGACCCAGTACTTC | CASSLAAGTETQYF | NA | TRBJ2-5 | NA | TRBV5-1
TGTGCCAGCAGTTATCAGGAACCAGGGAACACCGGGGAGCTGTTTTTT | CASSYQEPGNTGELFF | NA | TRBJ2-2 | NA | TRBV6-5
TGTGCCAGTAGTACCAACCGGGACAGGAAAGAAAAACTGTTTTTT | CASSTNRDRKEKLFF | TRBD1 | TRBJ1-4 | once | TRBV19
TGTGCCACCAGGACAGGGTTTGACGATGAGCAGTTCTTC | CATRTGFDDEQFF | TRBD1 | TRBJ2-1 | NA | TRBV10-3
TGTGCCAGCAGCGTGGGTCGTGGAGGAACCTACGAGCAGTACTTC | CASSVGRGGTYEQYF | NA | TRBJ2-7 | NA | TRBV11-1
TGTGCCAGTAGTCCCGACGGGGGGCGCGGGTCCAAAAACATTCAGTACTTC | CASSPDGGRGSKNIQYF | NA | TRBJ2-4 | NA | TRBV19
TGTGCCAGCAGCCGGGACAGCTACTACGAGCAGTACTTC | CASSRDSYYEQYF | TRBD1 | TRBJ2-7 | NA | TRBV7-8
TGTGCCAGCAGCTTAAAAGCGGGAGGAGCTAGCACAGATACGCAGTATTTT | CASSLKAGGASTDTQYF | TRBD2 | TRBJ2-3 | NA | TRBV7-8
TGTGCCAGCAGCGTACAGAGGAACACTGAAGCTTTCTTT | CASSVQRNTEAFF | NA | TRBJ1-1 | NA | TRBV7-3
TGTGCCAGCAATAAATTGAGCACAGATACGCAGTATTTT | CASNKLSTDTQYF | NA | TRBJ2-3 | NA | TRBV27